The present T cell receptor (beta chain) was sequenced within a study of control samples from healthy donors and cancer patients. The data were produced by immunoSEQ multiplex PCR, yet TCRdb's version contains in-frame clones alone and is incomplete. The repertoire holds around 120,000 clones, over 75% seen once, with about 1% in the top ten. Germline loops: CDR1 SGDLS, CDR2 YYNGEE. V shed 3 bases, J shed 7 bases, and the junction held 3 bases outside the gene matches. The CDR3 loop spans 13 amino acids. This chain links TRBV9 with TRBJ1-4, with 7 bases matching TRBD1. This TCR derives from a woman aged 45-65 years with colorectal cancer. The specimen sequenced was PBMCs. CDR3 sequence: CASSGQGGEKLFF. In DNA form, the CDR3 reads TGTGCCAGCAGCGGACAGGGCGGTGAAAAACTGTTTTTT.